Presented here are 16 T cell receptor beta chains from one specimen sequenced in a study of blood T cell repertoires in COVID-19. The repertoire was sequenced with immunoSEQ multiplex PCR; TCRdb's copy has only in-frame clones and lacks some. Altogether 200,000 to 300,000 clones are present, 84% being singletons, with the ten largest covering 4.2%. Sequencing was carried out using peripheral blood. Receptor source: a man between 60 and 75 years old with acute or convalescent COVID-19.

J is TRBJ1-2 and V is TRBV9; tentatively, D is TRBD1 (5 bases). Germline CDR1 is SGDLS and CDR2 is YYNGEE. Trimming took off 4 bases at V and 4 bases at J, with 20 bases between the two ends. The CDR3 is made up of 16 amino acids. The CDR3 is CASSRFADKPTYGYTF. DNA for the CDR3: TGTGCCAGCAGCCGATTCGCGGACAAGCCAACCTATGGCTACACCTTC. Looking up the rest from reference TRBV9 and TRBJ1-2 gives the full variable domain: DSGVTQTPKHLITATGQRVTLRCSPRSGDLSVYWYQQSLDQGLQFLIQYYNGEERAKGNILERFSAQQFPDLHSELNLSSLELGDSALYFCASSRFADKPTYGYTFGSGTRLTVV.

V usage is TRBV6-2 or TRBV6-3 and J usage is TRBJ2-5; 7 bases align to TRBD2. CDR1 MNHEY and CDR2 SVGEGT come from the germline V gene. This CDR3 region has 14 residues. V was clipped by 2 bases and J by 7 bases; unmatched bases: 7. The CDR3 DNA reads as TGTGCCAGCAGTTACGAGGGAGGGCCAGGGACCCAGTACTTC. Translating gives CASSYEGGPGTQYF.

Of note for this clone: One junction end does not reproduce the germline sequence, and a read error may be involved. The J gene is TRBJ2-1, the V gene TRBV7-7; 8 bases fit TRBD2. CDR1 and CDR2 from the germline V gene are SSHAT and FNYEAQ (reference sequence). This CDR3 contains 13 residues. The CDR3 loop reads CASSFGGGDEQFF. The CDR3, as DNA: TGTGCTAGCAGCTTCGGGGGGGGCGATGAGCAGTTCTTC.

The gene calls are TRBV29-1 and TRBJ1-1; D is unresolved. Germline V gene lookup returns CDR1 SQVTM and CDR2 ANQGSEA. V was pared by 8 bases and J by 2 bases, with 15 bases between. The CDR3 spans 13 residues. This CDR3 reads CSCTAAPNTEAFF. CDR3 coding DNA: TGCAGCTGTACGGCGGCCCCCAACACTGAAGCTTTCTTT.

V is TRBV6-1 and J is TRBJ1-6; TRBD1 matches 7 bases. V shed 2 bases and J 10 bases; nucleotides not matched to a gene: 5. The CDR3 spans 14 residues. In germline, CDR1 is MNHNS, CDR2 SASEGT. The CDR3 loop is CASSETGVGSPLHF. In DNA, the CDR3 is TGTGCCAGCAGTGAAACAGGGGTCGGCTCACCCCTCCACTTT.

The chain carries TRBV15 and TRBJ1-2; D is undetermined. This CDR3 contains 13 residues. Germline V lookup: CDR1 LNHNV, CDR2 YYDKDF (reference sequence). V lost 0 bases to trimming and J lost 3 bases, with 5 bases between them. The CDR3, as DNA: TGTGCCACCAGCAGAGATTTAGACTATGGCTACACCTTC. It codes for CATSRDLDYGYTF.

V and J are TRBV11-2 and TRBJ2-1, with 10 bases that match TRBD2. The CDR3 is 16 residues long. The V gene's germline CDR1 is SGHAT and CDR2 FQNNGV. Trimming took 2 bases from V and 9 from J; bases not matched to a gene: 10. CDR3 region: CASSLLRSSGRGEQFF. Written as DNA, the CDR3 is TGTGCCAGCAGCTTATTAAGGTCTAGCGGGAGAGGTGAGCAGTTCTTC. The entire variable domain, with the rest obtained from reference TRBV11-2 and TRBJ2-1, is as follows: EAGVAQSPRYKIIEKRQSVAFWCNPISGHATLYWYQQILGQGPKLLIQFQNNGVVDDSQLPKDRFSAERLKGVDSTLKIQPAKLEDSAVYLCASSLLRSSGRGEQFFGPGTRLTVL.

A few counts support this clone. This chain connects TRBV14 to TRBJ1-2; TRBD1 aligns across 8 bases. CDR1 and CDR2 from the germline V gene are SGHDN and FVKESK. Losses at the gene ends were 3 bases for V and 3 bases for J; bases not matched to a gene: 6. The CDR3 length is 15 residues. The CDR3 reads CASSQLRGRDYGYTF. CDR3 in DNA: TGTGCCAGCAGCCAGCTCAGGGGGCGAGACTATGGCTACACCTTC.

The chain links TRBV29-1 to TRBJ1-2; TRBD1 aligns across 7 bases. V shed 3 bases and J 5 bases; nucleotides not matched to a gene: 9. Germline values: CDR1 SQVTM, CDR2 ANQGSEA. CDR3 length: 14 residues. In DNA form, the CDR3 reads TGCAGCGTTGAGGATATTGACAGGGTTTATGGCTACACCTTC. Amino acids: CSVEDIDRVYGYTF.

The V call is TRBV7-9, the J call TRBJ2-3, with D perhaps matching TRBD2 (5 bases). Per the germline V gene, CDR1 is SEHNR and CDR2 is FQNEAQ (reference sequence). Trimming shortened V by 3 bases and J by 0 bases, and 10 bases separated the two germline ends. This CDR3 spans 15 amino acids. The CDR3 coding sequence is TGTGCCAGCAGCTTCCTTAGCGCTAGCACAGATACGCAGTATTTT. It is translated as CASSFLSASTDTQYF.

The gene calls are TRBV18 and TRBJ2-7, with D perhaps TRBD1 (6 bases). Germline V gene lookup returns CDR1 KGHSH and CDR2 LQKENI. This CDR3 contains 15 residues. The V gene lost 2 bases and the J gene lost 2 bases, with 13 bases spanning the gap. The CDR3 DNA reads TGTGCCAGCTCACCAAACATCGGACAGCCCTACGAGCAGTACTTC. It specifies CASSPNIGQPYEQYF.

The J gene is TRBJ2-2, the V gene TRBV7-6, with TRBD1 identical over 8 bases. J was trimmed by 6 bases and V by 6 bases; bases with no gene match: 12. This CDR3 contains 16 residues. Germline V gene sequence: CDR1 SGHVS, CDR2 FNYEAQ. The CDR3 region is CASSPRQGARSGELFF. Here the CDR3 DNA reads TGTGCCAGCAGTCCGCGGCAGGGGGCTAGGTCCGGGGAGCTGTTTTTT.

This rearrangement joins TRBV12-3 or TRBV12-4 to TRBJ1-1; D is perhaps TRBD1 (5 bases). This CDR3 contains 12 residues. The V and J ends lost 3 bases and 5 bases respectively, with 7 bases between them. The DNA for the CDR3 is TGTGCCAGCAGTTTGGCAGGGACTGAAGCTTTCTTT. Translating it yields CASSLAGTEAFF.

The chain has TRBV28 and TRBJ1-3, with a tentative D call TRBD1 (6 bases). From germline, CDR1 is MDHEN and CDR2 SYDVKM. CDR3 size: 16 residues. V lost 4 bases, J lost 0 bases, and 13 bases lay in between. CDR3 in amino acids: CASSSDSLSSGNTIYF. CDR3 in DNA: TGTGCCAGCAGTTCGGACAGCCTCTCCTCTGGAAACACCATATATTTT.

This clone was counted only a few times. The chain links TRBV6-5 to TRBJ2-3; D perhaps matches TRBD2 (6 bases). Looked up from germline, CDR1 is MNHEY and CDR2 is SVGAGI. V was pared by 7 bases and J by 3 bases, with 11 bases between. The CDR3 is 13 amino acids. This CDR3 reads CASKGLSTDTQYF. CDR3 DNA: TGTGCCAGCAAAGGACTATCAACAGATACGCAGTATTTT.

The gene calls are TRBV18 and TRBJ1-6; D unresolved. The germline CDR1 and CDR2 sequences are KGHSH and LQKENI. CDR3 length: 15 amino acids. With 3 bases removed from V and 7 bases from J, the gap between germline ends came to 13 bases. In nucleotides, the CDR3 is TGTGCCAGCTCACCGCGGGGAGAGCTCAATTCACCCCTCCACTTT. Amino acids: CASSPRGELNSPLHF.